This T cell receptor beta chain is drawn from a study of blood T cell repertoires in COVID-19. Study-level information: T cells, B-cell-depleted T cells, or PBMCs supplied cDNA or gDNA.

Per the original data handling: Reference gene primer amplification gave estimated nucleated cell counts. Assay: immunoSEQ multiplex PCR; the TCRdb copy retains only in-frame clones and omits some. D and trimming were read from the DNA, whereas the V and J calls and clone size are those reported in that table. The sample gives fewer than 450,000 clones, 87% of which show up once; more than 0.8% is in the top ten. The ends were cut back, 1 base at V and 4 bases at J, with 19 bases in the middle. The CDR3 consists of 17 residues. Germline CDR1 reads SGHTA; CDR2 reads FQGNSA. Individuals drawn from about 26 US areas were about 18 to 95 years old. Participants' own reports of clinical history determined their cohort assignment.

Sequenced material: PBMCs or T cells enriched from blood (not recorded which). The TCR originated in a woman in her twenties or thirties who had recovered from COVID-19. V and J are TRBV7-2 and TRBJ1-2; D may be TRBD1 (6 bases). The CDR3 DNA reads as TGTGCCAGCAGCTTAGACCTGGACAGAGGCCTGGTCTATGGCTACACCTTC. This translates into CASSLDLDRGLVYGYTF.